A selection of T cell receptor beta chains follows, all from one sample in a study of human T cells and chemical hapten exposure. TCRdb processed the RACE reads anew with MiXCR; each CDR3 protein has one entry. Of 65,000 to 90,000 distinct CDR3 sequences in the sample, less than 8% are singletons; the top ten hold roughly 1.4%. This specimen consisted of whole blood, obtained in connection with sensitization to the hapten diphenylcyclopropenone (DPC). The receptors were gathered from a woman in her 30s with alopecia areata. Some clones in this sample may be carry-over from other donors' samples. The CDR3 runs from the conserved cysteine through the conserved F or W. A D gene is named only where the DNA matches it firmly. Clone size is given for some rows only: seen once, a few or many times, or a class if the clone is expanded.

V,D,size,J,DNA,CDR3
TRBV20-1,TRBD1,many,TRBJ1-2,TGCAGTGCTGAAACGGACAGGGCTCATGGCTACACCTTC,CSAETDRAHGYTF
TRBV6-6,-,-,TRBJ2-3,TGTGCCAGCAGTTACTCTCTGCGGGCAGGCACAGATACGCAGTATTTT,CASSYSLRAGTDTQYF
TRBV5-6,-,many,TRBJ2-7,TGTGCCAGCAGCCCGGACAAGACCTACGAGCAGTACTTC,CASSPDKTYEQYF
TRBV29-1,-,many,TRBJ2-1,TGCAGCGTTGGACGGCGCTACAATGAGCAGTTCTTC,CSVGRRYNEQFF
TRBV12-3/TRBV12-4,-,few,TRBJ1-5,TGTGCCAGCACGGGGAATAGCAATCAGCCCCAGCATTTT,CASTGNSNQPQHF
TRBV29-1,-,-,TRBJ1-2,TGCAGCGGCGGGACACTACCTAACTATGGCTACACCTTC,CSGGTLPNYGYTF
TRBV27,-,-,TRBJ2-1,TGTGCCAGCAGTCCCTCCTCGTGGTCCTACAATGAGCAGTTCTTC,CASSPSSWSYNEQFF
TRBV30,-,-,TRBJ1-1,TGTGCCTGGCAGGGGACGCACGCTGAAGCTTTCTTT,CAWQGTHAEAFF
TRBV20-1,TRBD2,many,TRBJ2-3,TGCAGTGCTAGTGCGGGACTAGCGGGGGGGCAATCAGATACGCAGTATTTT,CSASAGLAGGQSDTQYF
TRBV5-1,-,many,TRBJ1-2,TGCGCCAGCAGTTCTTTTTCAGGGGACTATGGCTACACCTTC,CASSSFSGDYGYTF
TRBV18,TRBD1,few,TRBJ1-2,TGTGCCAGCTCTCTGGACAGGGTCAACAACTATGGCTACACCTTC,CASSLDRVNNYGYTF
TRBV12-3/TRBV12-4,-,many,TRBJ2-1,TGTGCCAGCAGTTTAGGAGGTTGGCTAGCGGGACAGGCAGAGCAGTTCTTC,CASSLGGWLAGQAEQFF
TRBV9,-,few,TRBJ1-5,TGTGCCAGCAGCGTAGGTACGAATCAGCCCCAGCATTTT,CASSVGTNQPQHF
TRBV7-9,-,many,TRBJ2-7,TGTGCCAGCAGCCTACTGACGGCGACCTACGAGCAGTACTTC,CASSLLTATYEQYF
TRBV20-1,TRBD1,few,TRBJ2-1,TGCAGTGTCAGCCGGACAGGGGCCTACAATGAGCAGTTCTTC,CSVSRTGAYNEQFF
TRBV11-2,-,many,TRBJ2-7,TGTGCCAGCAGCTTCACGCGGGGGCCGCCCTACGAGCAGTACTTC,CASSFTRGPPYEQYF
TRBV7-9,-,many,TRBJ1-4,TGTGCCAGTGCCATGGCAGAAGAAAAACTGTTTTTT,CASAMAEEKLFF
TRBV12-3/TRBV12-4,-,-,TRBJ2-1,TGTGCCAGCAGACGCACAGGGACTGAGCAGTTCTTC,CASRRTGTEQFF